These 8 T cell receptor beta chains share one sample of origin, sequenced in a study of cytomegalovirus exposure and HLA in healthy donors (dated by TCRdb to 2017 to 2019). Libraries were built with the immunoSEQ multiplex PCR assay. The multiplex PCR relied on a mix of 60 forward primers for TCR Vbeta segments and 13 reverse primers for TCR Jbeta segments. What TCRdb holds here is the immuneACCESS table cut down to in-frame rearrangements. Part of the clones is not present; checked against another copy, under half of the missing clones reflect an unresolved V gene, and the others are unexplained. The sample table holds about 200,000 clones, of which about 85% were seen once. The ten most abundant clones make up around 0.42% of the sample. What was sequenced was PBMCs. The source is a male donor in good health and CMV-seropositive.

The V call is TRBV19, the J call TRBJ1-1; no clear D gene. The germline V gene has CDR1 LNHDA and CDR2 SQIVND (reference sequence). The CDR3 covers 15 residues. V was pared by 0 bases and J by 5 bases, with 13 bases between. CDR3 nucleotides: TGTGCCAGTAGTATAGAGGGCAGAGCGGGAACTGAAGCTTTCTTT. Translation gives CASSIEGRAGTEAFF.

The gene calls are TRBV5-4 and TRBJ2-1; TRBD2 agrees at 15 bases. The V segment lost 3 bases and the J segment 9 bases; nucleotides outside the gene matches: 4. Germline V gene lookup returns CDR1 SGHNT and CDR2 YYREEE (reference sequence). This CDR3 is 15 amino acids long. CDR3 sequence reads: CASSWTSGGASEQFF. The CDR3 nucleotides read TGTGCCAGCAGCTGGACTAGCGGGGGGGCAAGTGAGCAGTTCTTC. Filled out from reference TRBV5-4 and TRBJ2-1, the complete variable domain reads ETGVTQSPTHLIKTRGQQVTLRCSSQSGHNTVSWYQQALGQGPQFIFQYYREEENGRGNFPPRFSGLQFPNYSSELNVNALELDDSALYLCASSWTSGGASEQFFGPGTRLTVL.

The genes are TRBV10-3 and TRBJ2-5, with 9 bases matching TRBD2. CDR1 is ENHRY, CDR2 SYGVKD, per germline. The CDR3 extends over 15 amino acids. V lost 7 bases to trimming and J lost 4 bases; unmatched junction nucleotides: 10. DNA of the CDR3: TGTGCCATCACGAAGAGCGGGGGGCAAGGAGAGACCCAGTACTTC. Amino acid sequence: CAITKSGGQGETQYF.

The chain combines TRBV15 with TRBJ1-4; 9 nucleotides agree with TRBD1. The CDR3 runs 18 residues. V gave up 5 bases and J gave up 7 bases; unmatched junction bases: 17. From germline, CDR1 is LNHNV and CDR2 YYDKDF (reference sequence). The DNA for the CDR3 is TGTGCCACCAGCCTTATTCCGGGACAGGGTGTGGGGAGTGAAAAACTGTTTTTT. Amino acids: CATSLIPGQGVGSEKLFF.

The CDR3 sequence is CASKRSSYEQYF. The CDR3 nucleotides are TGTGCCAGCAAGAGGAGCTCCTACGAGCAGTACTTC. This chain links TRBV6-1 with TRBJ2-7; D gene unclear. CDR3 length: 12 residues. V lost 7 bases and J 0 bases, leaving 7 bases between the germline ends. Germline CDR1 reads MNHNS; CDR2 reads SASEGT.

V usage is TRBV5-1 and J usage is TRBJ2-2, with 11 bases that match TRBD2. CDR1 is SGHRS, CDR2 YFSETQ, per germline. This CDR3 spans 16 amino acids. With 4 bases clipped from V and 2 bases from J, the junction kept 4 bases outside the gene matches. CDR3 region: CASSLLAGGNTGELFF. The CDR3 region has the DNA TGCGCCAGCAGCCTTCTAGCGGGGGGAAACACCGGGGAGCTGTTTTTT.

This clone was seen only once. The chain carries TRBV6-5 and TRBJ2-7; TRBD2 agrees at 10 bases. Germline values: CDR1 MNHEY, CDR2 SVGAGI. V dropped 3 bases and J dropped 4; count of bases not matched to a gene: 6. The length of the CDR3 is 15 residues. The CDR3 is CASSYMSGRGYEQYF. In nucleotides, the CDR3 is TGTGCCAGCAGTTATATGAGCGGGAGGGGGTACGAGCAGTACTTC.

V is TRBV21-1 and J is TRBJ1-2. TRBV21-1 is described as a pseudogene. The CDR3 is made up of 10 amino acids. The CDR3 is CASSLYGYTF. For the CDR3, the DNA is TGTGCCAGCAGCCTCTATGGCTACACCTTC.